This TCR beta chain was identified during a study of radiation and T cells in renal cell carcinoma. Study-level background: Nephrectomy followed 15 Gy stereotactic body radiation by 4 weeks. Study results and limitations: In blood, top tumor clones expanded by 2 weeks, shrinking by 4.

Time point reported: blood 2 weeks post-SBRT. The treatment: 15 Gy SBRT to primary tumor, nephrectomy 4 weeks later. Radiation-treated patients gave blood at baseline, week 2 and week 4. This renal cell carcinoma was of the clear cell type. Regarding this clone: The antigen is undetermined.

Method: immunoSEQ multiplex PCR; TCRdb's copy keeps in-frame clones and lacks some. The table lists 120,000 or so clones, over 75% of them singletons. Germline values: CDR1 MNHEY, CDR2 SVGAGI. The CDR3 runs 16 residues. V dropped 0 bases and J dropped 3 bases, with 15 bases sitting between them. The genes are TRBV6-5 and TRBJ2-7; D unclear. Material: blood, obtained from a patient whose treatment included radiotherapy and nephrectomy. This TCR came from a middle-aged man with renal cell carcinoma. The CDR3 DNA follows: TGTGCCAGCAGTTACTCGAGTACCTCTGGGATCTACGAGCAGTACTTC. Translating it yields CASSYSSTSGIYEQYF.